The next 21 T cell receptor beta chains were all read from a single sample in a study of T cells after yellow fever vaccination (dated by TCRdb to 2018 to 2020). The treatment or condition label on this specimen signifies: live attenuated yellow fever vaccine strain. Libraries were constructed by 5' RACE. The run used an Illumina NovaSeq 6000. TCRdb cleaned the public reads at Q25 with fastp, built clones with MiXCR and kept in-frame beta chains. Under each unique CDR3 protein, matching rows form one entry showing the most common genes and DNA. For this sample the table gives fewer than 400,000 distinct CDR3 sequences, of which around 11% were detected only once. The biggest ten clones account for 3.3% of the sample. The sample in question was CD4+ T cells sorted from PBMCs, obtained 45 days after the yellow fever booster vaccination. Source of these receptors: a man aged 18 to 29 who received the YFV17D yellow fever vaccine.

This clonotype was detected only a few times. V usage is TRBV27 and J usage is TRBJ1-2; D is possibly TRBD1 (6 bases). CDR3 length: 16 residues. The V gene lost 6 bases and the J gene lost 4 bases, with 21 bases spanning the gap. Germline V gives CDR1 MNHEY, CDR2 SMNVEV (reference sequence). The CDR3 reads CASRMEGVTGLYGYTF. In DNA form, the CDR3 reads TGTGCCAGCAGAATGGAAGGGGTTACAGGGCTCTATGGCTACACCTTC.

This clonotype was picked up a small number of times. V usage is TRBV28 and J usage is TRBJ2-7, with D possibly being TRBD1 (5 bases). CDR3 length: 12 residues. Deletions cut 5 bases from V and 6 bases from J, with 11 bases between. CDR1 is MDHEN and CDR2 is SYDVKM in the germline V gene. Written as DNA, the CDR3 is TGTGCCAGCAGTAACTCAGGGTCCGAGCAGTACGTC. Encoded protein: CASSNSGSEQYV.

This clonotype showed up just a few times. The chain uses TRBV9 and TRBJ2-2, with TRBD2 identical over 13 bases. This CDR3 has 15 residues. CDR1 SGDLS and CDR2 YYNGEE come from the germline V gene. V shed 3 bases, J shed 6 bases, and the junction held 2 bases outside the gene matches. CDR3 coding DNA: TGTGCCAGCAGCGCTACTAGCGGGGGGGCCGGGGAGCTGTTTTTT. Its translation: CASSATSGGAGELFF.

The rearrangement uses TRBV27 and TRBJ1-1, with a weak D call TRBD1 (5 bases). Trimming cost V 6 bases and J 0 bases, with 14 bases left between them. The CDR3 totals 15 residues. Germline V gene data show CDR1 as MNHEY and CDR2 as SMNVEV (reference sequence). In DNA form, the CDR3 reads TGTGCCAGCAGCCCAGGGACTTACATGAACACTGAAGCTTTCTTT. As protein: CASSPGTYMNTEAFF.

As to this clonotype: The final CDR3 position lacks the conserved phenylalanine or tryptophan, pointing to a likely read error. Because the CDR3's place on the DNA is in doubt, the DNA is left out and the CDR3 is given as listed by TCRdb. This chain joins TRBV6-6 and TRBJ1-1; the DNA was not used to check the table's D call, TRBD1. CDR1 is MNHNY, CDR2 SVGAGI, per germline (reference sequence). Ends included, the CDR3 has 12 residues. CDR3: CASSHPRGYPLS.

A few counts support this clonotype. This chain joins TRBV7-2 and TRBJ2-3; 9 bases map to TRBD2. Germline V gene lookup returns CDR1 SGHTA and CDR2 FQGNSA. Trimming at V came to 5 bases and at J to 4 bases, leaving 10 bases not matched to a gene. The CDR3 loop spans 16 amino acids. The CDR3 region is CASSLRAGGLSDTQYF. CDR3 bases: TGTGCCAGCAGCCTCCGTGCGGGGGGGCTTTCAGATACGCAGTATTTT.

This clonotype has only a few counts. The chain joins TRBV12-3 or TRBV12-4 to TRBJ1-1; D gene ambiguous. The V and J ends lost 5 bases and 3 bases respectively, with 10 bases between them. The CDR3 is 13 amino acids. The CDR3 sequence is CASSPARDTEAFF. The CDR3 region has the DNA TGTGCCAGCAGTCCTGCAAGGGACACTGAAGCTTTCTTT.

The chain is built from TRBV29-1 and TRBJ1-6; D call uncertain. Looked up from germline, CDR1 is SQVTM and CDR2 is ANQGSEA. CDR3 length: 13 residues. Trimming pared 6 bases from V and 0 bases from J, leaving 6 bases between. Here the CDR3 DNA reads TGCAGCGTCTCAAACTCCTATAATTCACCCCTCCACTTT. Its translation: CSVSNSYNSPLHF.

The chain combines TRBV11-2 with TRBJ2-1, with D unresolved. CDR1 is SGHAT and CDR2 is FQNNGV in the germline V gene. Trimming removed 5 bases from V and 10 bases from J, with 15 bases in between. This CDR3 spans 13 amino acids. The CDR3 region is CASSVAPRLEQFF. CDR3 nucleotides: TGTGCCAGCAGCGTCGCACCGCGGTTGGAGCAGTTCTTC.

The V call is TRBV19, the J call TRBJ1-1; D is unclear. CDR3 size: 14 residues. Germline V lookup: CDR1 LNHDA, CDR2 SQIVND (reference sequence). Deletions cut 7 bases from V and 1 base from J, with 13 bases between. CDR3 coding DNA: TGTGCCAGTATGGCAGGCAAACCGAACACTGAAGCTTTCTTT. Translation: CASMAGKPNTEAFF.

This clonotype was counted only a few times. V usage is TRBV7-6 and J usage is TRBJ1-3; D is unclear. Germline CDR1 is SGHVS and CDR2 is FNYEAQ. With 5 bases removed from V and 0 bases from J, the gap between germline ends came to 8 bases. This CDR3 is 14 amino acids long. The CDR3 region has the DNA TGTGCCAGCAGCACACCGAACTCTGGAAACACCATATATTTT. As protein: CASSTPNSGNTIYF.

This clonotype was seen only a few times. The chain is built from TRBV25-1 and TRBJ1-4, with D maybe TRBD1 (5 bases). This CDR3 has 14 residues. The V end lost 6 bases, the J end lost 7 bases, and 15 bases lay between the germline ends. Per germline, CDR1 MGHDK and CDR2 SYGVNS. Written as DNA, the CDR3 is TGTGCCAGCAGACACCACGGGGACCTTGAAAAACTGTTTTTT. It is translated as CASRHHGDLEKLFF.

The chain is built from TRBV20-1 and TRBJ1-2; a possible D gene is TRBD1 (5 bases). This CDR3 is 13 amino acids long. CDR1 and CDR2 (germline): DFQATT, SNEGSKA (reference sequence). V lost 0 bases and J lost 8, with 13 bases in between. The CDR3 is CSAREVRVGGYTF. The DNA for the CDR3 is TGCAGTGCTAGAGAGGTCAGGGTCGGGGGCTACACCTTC.

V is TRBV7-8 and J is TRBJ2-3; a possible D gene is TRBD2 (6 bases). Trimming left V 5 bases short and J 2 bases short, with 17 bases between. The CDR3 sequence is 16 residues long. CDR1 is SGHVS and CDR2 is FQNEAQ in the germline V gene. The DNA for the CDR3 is TGTGCCAGCAGCGAGGGCCGGGACTCCCCCACAGATACGCAGTATTTT. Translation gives CASSEGRDSPTDTQYF.

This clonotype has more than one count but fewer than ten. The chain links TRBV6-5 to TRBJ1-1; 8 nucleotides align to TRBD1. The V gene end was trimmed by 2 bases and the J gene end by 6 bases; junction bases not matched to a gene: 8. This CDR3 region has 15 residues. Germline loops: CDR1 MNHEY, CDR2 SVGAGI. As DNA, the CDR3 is TGTGCCAGCAGTTACAAGGTCCCAGGGGGCGCTGAAGCTTTCTTT. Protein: CASSYKVPGGAEAFF.

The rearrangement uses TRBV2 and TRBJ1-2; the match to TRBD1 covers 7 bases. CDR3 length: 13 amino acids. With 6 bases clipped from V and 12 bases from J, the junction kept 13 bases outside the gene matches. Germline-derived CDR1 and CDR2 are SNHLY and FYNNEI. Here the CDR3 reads CASSNRMGQSDTF. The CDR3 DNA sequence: TGTGCCAGCAGCAATCGAATGGGACAGTCTGACACCTTC.

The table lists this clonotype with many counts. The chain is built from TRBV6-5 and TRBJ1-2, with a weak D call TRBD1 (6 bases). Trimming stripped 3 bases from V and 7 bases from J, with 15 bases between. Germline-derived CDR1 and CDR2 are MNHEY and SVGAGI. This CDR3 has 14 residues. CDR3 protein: CASSYVRGRGGYTF. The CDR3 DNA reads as TGTGCCAGCAGTTATGTCAGGGGCAGGGGTGGCTACACCTTC.

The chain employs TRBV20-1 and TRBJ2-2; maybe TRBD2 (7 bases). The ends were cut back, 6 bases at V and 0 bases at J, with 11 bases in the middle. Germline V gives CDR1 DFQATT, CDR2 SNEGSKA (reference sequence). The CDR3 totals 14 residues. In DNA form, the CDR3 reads TGCAGTGCCGGGGGGCCCTCGAACACCGGGGAGCTGTTTTTT. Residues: CSAGGPSNTGELFF.

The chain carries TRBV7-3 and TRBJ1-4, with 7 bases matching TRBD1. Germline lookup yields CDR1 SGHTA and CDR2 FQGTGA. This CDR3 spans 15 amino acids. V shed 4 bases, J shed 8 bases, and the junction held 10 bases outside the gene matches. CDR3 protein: CASSSPDRVDEKLFF. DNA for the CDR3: TGTGCCAGCAGCTCACCCGACAGGGTCGACGAAAAACTGTTTTTT.

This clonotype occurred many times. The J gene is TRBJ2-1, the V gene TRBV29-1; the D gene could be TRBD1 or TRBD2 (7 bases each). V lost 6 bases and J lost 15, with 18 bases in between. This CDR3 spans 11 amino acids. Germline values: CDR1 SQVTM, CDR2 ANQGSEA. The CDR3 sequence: CSVRREGARFF. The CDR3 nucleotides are TGCAGCGTCCGGAGGGAGGGGGCTCGGTTCTTC.

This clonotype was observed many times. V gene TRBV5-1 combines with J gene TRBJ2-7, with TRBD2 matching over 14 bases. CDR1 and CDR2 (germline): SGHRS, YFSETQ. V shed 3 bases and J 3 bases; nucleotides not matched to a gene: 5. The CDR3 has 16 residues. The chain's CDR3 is CASSSTSGGANYEQYF. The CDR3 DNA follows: TGCGCCAGCAGCTCGACTAGCGGGGGGGCAAACTACGAGCAGTACTTC.